This T cell receptor (beta chain) emerged from a study of T-cell memory formation after mild COVID-19. TCRdb re-analysed the 5' RACE reads in MiXCR, keeping a single row per CDR3 protein. Of roughly 580,000 distinct CDR3 sequences listed, about a sixth are singletons. This CDR3 region has 14 residues. Germline CDR1 SGHTA, CDR2 FQGNSA. J lost 10 bases, V lost 2 bases, and 9 bases had no gene match. V gene TRBV7-2 combines with J gene TRBJ1-2; 8 bases match TRBD1. The source is an adult woman who had mild COVID-19 (a few samples of this study predate the infection). Cell type and time point are not known. Sequences were obtained from PBMCs or a T cell subset sorted from them (not recorded which). This CDR3 reads CASSLYRQGAHYTF. CDR3 DNA: TGTGCCAGCAGCTTATATCGGCAGGGGGCCCACTACACCTTC. Looking up the rest from reference TRBV7-2 and TRBJ1-2 gives the full variable domain: GAGVSQSPSNKVTEKGKDVELRCDPISGHTALYWYRQSLGQGLEFLIYFQGNSAPDKSGLPSDRFSAERTGGSVSTLTIQRTQQEDSAVYLCASSLYRQGAHYTFGSGTRLTVV.